The 3 T cell receptor beta chains listed next were all sequenced from one sample in a study of T cell repertoires and Cas9 in healthy adults. Data came from immunoSEQ multiplex PCR; TCRdb stores just in-frame clones and leaves some out. In the table there are 20,000 to 25,000 clones, around 92% of which are singletons. The specimen was CD4+ effector T cells (CD127+, CD25-, CD137-, CD154-) from PBMCs; culture status not recorded. These receptors came from a human donor in good health.

This chain joins TRBV6-6 and TRBJ1-2; 7 nucleotides line up with TRBD1. The ends lost 6 bases at V and 8 bases at J; junction bases unmatched: 18. Germline V CDR1 and CDR2: MNHNY, SVGAGI (reference sequence). The CDR3 spans 16 residues. The CDR3 nucleotides read TGTGCCAGCAGAACGACAGGGTTCCTTAGACCTATCGGCTACACCTTC. Translated, it gives CASRTTGFLRPIGYTF.

The chain uses TRBV9 and TRBJ1-1; D is uncertain. Trimming shortened V by 3 bases and J by 1 base, and 10 bases separated the two germline ends. Germline assignment: CDR1 SGDLS and CDR2 YYNGEE. The CDR3 extends over 14 amino acids. The CDR3 sequence: CASSAQQKNTEAFF. CDR3 nucleotide sequence: TGTGCCAGCAGCGCCCAGCAGAAGAACACTGAAGCTTTCTTT.

The chain couples TRBV5-6 to TRBJ2-2; 14 nucleotides match TRBD2. CDR3 length: 16 residues. With V trimmed by 5 bases and J by 5 bases, 5 bases remained unmatched. Germline V gene lookup returns CDR1 SGHDT and CDR2 YYEEEE. The CDR3 DNA reads as TGTGCCAGCAGGCCAAGGACTAGCGGGAGGACCGGGGAGCTGTTTTTT. The encoded protein is CASRPRTSGRTGELFF.